The entry below gives a single T cell receptor (beta chain) sequence along with its context. The target of this receptor is not known. Per-base qualities were not stored, and no clone one base away is much larger. Spanning cysteine to phenylalanine, the CDR3 consists of 18 amino acids. Just CDR3 DNA is preserved here, 54 bases in frame from base 1. The germline V gene specifies SGHAT as CDR1 and FQNNGV as CDR2. V trim: 5 bases; J trim: 0 bases; unmatched bases: 14. Collaborating institutions collected whole blood in K2EDTA tubes following their own protocols. Collaborator samples were shipped for TCRbeta analysis as frozen whole blood, isolated PBMCs, or DNA extracted from either sample type. The data belong to a study of blood T cell repertoires in COVID-19 (dated by TCRdb to the early 2020s). In terms of the full investigation: The collaborator samples originated in the United States, Italy and Spain and spanned the acute and convalescent phases of COVID-19. A de-identified subject ID, COVID-19 status, age in years and sex were almost always included in the sample metadata. The repertoires were made available in a free public database intended to serve as a resource for research on the immune response to SARS-CoV-2. The dataset comprised deeply sampled blood TCRbeta repertoires from subjects exposed to, actively infected with, or recovered from COVID-19. HLA class I and class II types, where available, came from metadata supplied by the sample provider rather than from assay-based typing. The material from the prospective study consisted of cDNA or gDNA derived from T cells, B-cell-depleted T cells, or PBMCs. Samples came from the ongoing ImmuneRACE study (first 160 participants) plus 1,254 subjects from 6 global collaborators.

TCRbeta CDR3 regions were amplified from genomic DNA using the immunoSEQ Assay, a bias-controlled multiplex PCR. The authors processed their data as follows. The number of nucleated cells in each sample was estimated from the amplification of reference gene primers within the assay. Sequence reads were collapsed and filtered to measure the absolute abundance of every unique TCRbeta CDR3 rearrangement. Productive Simpson clonality was computed per sample as the square root of Simpson's diversity index over productive rearrangements. The source is immuneACCESS, and TCRdb retained only in-frame sequences with V and J called. Part of the clones is not carried over; for the studies checked, unresolved V genes explain less than half of this, and the remainder is unexplained. For V, J and clone size, that table is used; D and trimming come from the DNA. Recorded for this sample are some 160,000 clones; roughly 90% of them occurred a single time. The ten largest clonotypes hold approximately 3% of the sample.

Results and caveats for the whole study, not just this receptor: The quantity of clinical and demographic metadata differed by source and by participant and was supplied without curation.

The chain is made from TRBV11-2 and TRBJ1-1; 8 central nucleotides agree with TRBD1. The receptor comes from a man aged 60-69 years with acute or convalescent COVID-19. Sequencing was done on a sample of peripheral blood. The DNA sequence is as follows: TGTGCCAGCAGCACCCGGACAGGGTCGCATGGGGTGAACACTGAAGCTTTCTTT. The encoded protein is CASSTRTGSHGVNTEAFF. Reference TRBV11-2 and TRBJ1-1 proteins supply the regions before and after the CDR3; the full variable domain is: EAGVAQSPRYKIIEKRQSVAFWCNPISGHATLYWYQQILGQGPKLLIQFQNNGVVDDSQLPKDRFSAERLKGVDSTLKIQPAKLEDSAVYLCASSTRTGSHGVNTEAFFGQGTRLTVV.